The next 9 T cell receptor beta chains were all read from a single sample in a study of naive and memory T cell subsets. The beta constant-region primer was an equimolar mix of two oligonucleotides covering TRBC1 and TRBC2. Nested alpha and beta constant-region primers with the SP2 primer drove four PCR rounds on ligated cDNA. Via MiXCR, TCRdb re-called the UMI-ligation and nested PCR reads, giving one row per CDR3 protein. The table includes tens of thousands of distinct CDR3 sequences, 9% detected once. Source material: naive CD8+ T cells from blood. Receptors originate from a human donor in good health.

This clonotype showed up many times. This chain joins TRBV4-2 and TRBJ2-3; TRBD2 agrees at 8 bases. The germline CDR1 and CDR2 sequences are LGHNA and YNFKEQ. Losses at the gene ends were 4 bases for V and 5 bases for J; bases not matched to a gene: 14. The CDR3 has 17 residues. This CDR3 is CASSLHLSGEKGDTQYF. CDR3 nucleotide sequence: TGTGCCAGCAGCCTCCACCTTAGCGGGGAAAAGGGAGATACGCAGTATTTT.

There are a few counts of this clonotype. The chain is built from TRBV11-1 and TRBJ2-3; D not resolved. V lost 5 bases, J lost 4 bases, and 7 bases lay in between. Per germline, CDR1 SGHAT and CDR2 FQDESV (reference sequence). The CDR3 totals 12 residues. The CDR3 coding sequence is TGTGCCAGCAGCCTCTCTGCAGATACGCAGTATTTT. It specifies CASSLSADTQYF.

This clonotype was observed a few times. This sequence joins TRBV4-2 and TRBJ2-6, with 8 bases fitting TRBD2. Germline assignment: CDR1 LGHNA and CDR2 YNFKEQ. V dropped 0 bases and J dropped 4; count of bases not matched to a gene: 2. The CDR3 spans 16 residues. This chain's CDR3 is CASSQDAGGGANVLTF. CDR3 coding DNA: TGTGCCAGCAGCCAAGACGCGGGAGGAGGGGCCAACGTCCTGACTTTC.

This clonotype occurred many times. The CDR3 nucleotides are TGTGCCACCAGTGATTTTGGCGGCTACGAGCAGTACTTC. This sequence encodes CATSDFGGYEQYF. The chain carries TRBV24-1 and TRBJ2-7; D ambiguous. Per the germline V gene, CDR1 is KGHDR and CDR2 is SFDVKD. The CDR3 sequence is 13 residues long. Trimming took 1 base from V and 3 from J, leaving 6 bases between them.

This clonotype has more than one count but fewer than ten. The genes are TRBV3-1 and TRBJ2-1, with 7 positions matching TRBD1. The CDR3 length is 15 residues. CDR1 and CDR2 (germline): LGHDT, YNNKEL (reference sequence). Germline trimming cut 6 bases from V and 4 bases from J; bases unmatched to any gene: 9. DNA of the CDR3: TGTGCCAGCAGTATTGACGGGACAGCTTACAATGAGCAGTTCTTC. Translating gives CASSIDGTAYNEQFF.

This clonotype was seen repeatedly, ten times or more. This chain links TRBV29-1 with TRBJ1-2; possibly TRBD1 for D (5 bases). V lost 6 bases and J lost 3, with 26 bases in between. CDR3 size: 17 residues. In germline, CDR1 is SQVTM, CDR2 ANQGSEA. Here the CDR3 reads CSVESLNARGQYYGYTF. CDR3 nucleotides: TGCAGCGTAGAATCCCTAAATGCGAGGGGCCAATACTATGGCTACACCTTC.

This clonotype occurred a few times. This sequence joins TRBV4-3 and TRBJ2-7; D unclear. CDR3 length: 17 amino acids. V was shortened by 0 bases and J by 4 bases, with 19 bases between the two germline ends. CDR1 and CDR2 (germline): LGHNA, YSLEER. CDR3 bases: TGCGCCAGCAGCCAAGAAGCAGCCACGACTGCACTTTACGAGCAGTACTTC. It is translated as CASSQEAATTALYEQYF.

The table lists this clonotype with many counts. The rearrangement uses TRBV2 and TRBJ2-7, with D perhaps matching TRBD2 (5 bases). The CDR3 has 14 residues. Per the germline V gene, CDR1 is SNHLY and CDR2 is FYNNEI. Trimming left V 7 bases short and J 0 bases short, with 13 bases between. The CDR3 DNA reads as TGTGCCAGCATTCGCGGGCAGACCTCCTACGAGCAGTACTTC. This encodes CASIRGQTSYEQYF. The full variable domain, completed using reference TRBV2 and TRBJ2-7, is EPEVTQTPSHQVTQMGQEVILRCVPISNHLYFYWYRQILGQKVEFLVSFYNNEISEKSEIFDDQFSVERPDGSNFTLKIRSTKLEDSAMYFCASIRGQTSYEQYFGPGTRLTVT.

This clonotype was counted between two and nine times. The genes are TRBV5-4 and TRBJ2-1; D remains ambiguous. Between the trimmed V and J ends, which lost 4 bases and 5 bases, there was a span of 19 bases. CDR1 SGHNT and CDR2 YYREEE come from the germline V gene (reference sequence). The CDR3 consists of 16 residues. CDR3 nucleotides: TGTGCCAGCAGCCTCTTCGGCCTCGGTAGGGACAATGAGCAGTTCTTC. This gives the protein CASSLFGLGRDNEQFF. The whole variable domain, remainder taken from reference TRBV5-4 and TRBJ2-1, is ETGVTQSPTHLIKTRGQQVTLRCSSQSGHNTVSWYQQALGQGPQFIFQYYREEENGRGNFPPRFSGLQFPNYSSELNVNALELDDSALYLCASSLFGLGRDNEQFFGPGTRLTVL.